Below are 21 T cell receptor beta chains sequenced from a single sample in a study of beta chain features in type 1 diabetes. TCRB transcripts that were expressed got sequenced, as all of the isolated RNA had been reverse transcribed. Sequencing used immunoSEQ multiplex PCR; TCRdb keeps in-frame clones, though not all of them. In the table there are under 400,000 clones, 11% to 15% of which are singletons. Sequencing was performed on central memory CD4+ T cells from blood. Receptors were obtained from a man aged 30 to 45 in good health.

This clone was seen only a few times. The J gene is TRBJ2-7, the V gene TRBV11-2; D is undetermined. The CDR3 extends over 15 amino acids. From germline, CDR1 is SGHAT and CDR2 FQNNGV. V lost 0 bases and J 5 bases, leaving 14 bases between the germline ends. CDR3 protein: CASSLDPVEAHEQYF. CDR3 coding DNA: TGTGCCAGCAGCTTAGATCCCGTAGAGGCACACGAGCAGTACTTC. The whole variable domain, remainder taken from reference TRBV11-2 and TRBJ2-7, is EAGVAQSPRYKIIEKRQSVAFWCNPISGHATLYWYQQILGQGPKLLIQFQNNGVVDDSQLPKDRFSAERLKGVDSTLKIQPAKLEDSAVYLCASSLDPVEAHEQYFGPGTRLTVT.

The chain recombines TRBV5-6 with TRBJ1-4; TRBD1 is a possible D gene (6 bases). In germline, CDR1 is SGHDT, CDR2 YYEEEE. CDR3 length equals 14 residues. V was clipped by 6 bases and J by 13 bases, with 22 bases between them. The CDR3: CASTDDYRGRVLFF. CDR3 coding DNA: TGTGCCAGCACCGACGACTACCGGGGGCGGGTACTGTTTTTT.

This chain joins TRBV27 and TRBJ2-6; D unclear. The CDR3 sequence is 15 residues long. CDR1 MNHEY and CDR2 SMNVEV come from the germline V gene (reference sequence). The ends were cut back, 1 base at V and 2 bases at J, with 6 bases in the middle. CDR3 residues: CASSLFPPGANVLTF. The CDR3 coding sequence is TGTGCCAGCAGTTTATTCCCCCCTGGGGCCAACGTCCTGACTTTC.

This chain uses TRBV7-9 with TRBJ2-1, with 12 bases fitting TRBD1. Trimming removed 2 bases from V and 7 bases from J; junction bases left unmatched: 6. Germline CDR1 SEHNR, CDR2 FQNEAQ (reference sequence). The CDR3 is 16 residues long. CDR3 residues: CASSLLLGQGANEQFF. The CDR3 nucleotides are TGTGCCAGCAGCTTACTACTGGGACAGGGGGCGAATGAGCAGTTCTTC.

Worth noting for this clone: Other DNA variants within this sample encode the same CDR3. This chain links TRBV2 with TRBJ2-5; D is perhaps TRBD2 (5 bases). The CDR3 sequence is 13 residues long. The V end lost 3 bases, the J end lost 4 bases, and 9 bases lay between the germline ends. CDR1 SNHLY and CDR2 FYNNEI come from the germline V gene. CDR3 in amino acids: CASSEGGRETQYF. CDR3 nucleotides: TGTGCCAGCAGTGAGGGTGGGAGAGAGACCCAGTACTTC.

This clone was recorded once. The chain carries TRBV5-8 and TRBJ1-4; D call uncertain. This CDR3 contains 13 residues. Germline V lookup: CDR1 SGHTS, CDR2 YDEGEE. Trimming shortened V by 6 bases and J by 5 bases, and 11 bases separated the two germline ends. This CDR3 reads CASNLDANEKLFF. The CDR3 DNA follows: TGTGCCAGCAACCTAGATGCGAATGAAAAACTGTTTTTT.

This rearrangement joins TRBV2 to TRBJ2-3; perhaps TRBD2 as D (6 bases). Germline V gene sequence: CDR1 SNHLY, CDR2 FYNNEI. Trimming removed 8 bases from V and 2 bases from J, with 17 bases in between. The CDR3 is made up of 15 amino acids. Written as DNA, the CDR3 is TGTGCCAGCCGGGACTCCCCTGCCCCCACAGATACGCAGTATTTT. Translating it yields CASRDSPAPTDTQYF. Supplemented by reference TRBV2 and TRBJ2-3, the full variable domain reads EPEVTQTPSHQVTQMGQEVILRCVPISNHLYFYWYRQILGQKVEFLVSFYNNEISEKSEIFDDQFSVERPDGSNFTLKIRSTKLEDSAMYFCASRDSPAPTDTQYFGPGTRLTVL.

The chain combines TRBV4-3 with TRBJ2-1; 8 bases are shared with TRBD2. The CDR3 loop spans 17 amino acids. Per germline, CDR1 LGHNA and CDR2 YSLEER. Trimming removed 0 bases from V and 8 bases from J; junction bases left unmatched: 12. The CDR3 region is CASSQEEGLEMVHEQFF. The CDR3 region has the DNA TGCGCCAGCAGCCAAGAAGAGGGACTAGAAATGGTCCATGAGCAGTTCTTC.

This clone has a handful of counts. The chain joins TRBV27 to TRBJ1-5, with TRBD1 matching 9 bases. CDR1 is MNHEY, CDR2 SMNVEV, per germline (reference sequence). Trimming removed 3 bases from V and 7 bases from J; junction bases left unmatched: 4. The CDR3 runs 14 residues. CDR3 coding DNA: TGTGCCAGCAGTTTCGGGACAGGGAAACAGCCCCAGCATTTT. Its translation is CASSFGTGKQPQHF.

This chain connects TRBV7-2 to TRBJ1-4, with D unresolved. The germline CDR1 and CDR2 sequences are SGHTA and FQGNSA. This CDR3 contains 18 residues. V lost 5 bases to trimming and J lost 0 bases, with 19 bases between them. Here the CDR3 reads CASSPHYGSGATNEKLFF. DNA for the CDR3: TGTGCCAGCAGCCCCCATTATGGGTCGGGTGCAACTAATGAAAAACTGTTTTTT.

This clone was recorded at least ten times. The genes are TRBV7-9 and TRBJ2-5; D may be TRBD2 (6 bases). The CDR3 contains 15 residues. Germline V gives CDR1 SEHNR, CDR2 FQNEAQ (reference sequence). The V and J ends lost 4 bases and 0 bases respectively, with 12 bases between them. CDR3 nucleotide sequence: TGTGCCAGCAGCTCCCTCTCGGGGGACCAAGAGACCCAGTACTTC. Its protein product is CASSSLSGDQETQYF.

This chain connects TRBV7-9 to TRBJ2-5; D gene unclear. This CDR3 has 15 residues. CDR1 and CDR2 from the germline V gene are SEHNR and FQNEAQ (reference sequence). V was cut by 5 bases and J by 0 bases, with 13 bases left in between. CDR3 residues: CASSLNRMNQETQYF. CDR3 bases: TGTGCCAGCAGCCTCAACCGTATGAACCAAGAGACCCAGTACTTC.

This clone was counted a few times. The rearrangement uses TRBV10-2 and TRBJ1-4; D gene ambiguous. Trimming took off 2 bases at V and 5 bases at J, with 3 bases between the two ends. CDR1 is WSHSY and CDR2 is SAAADI in the germline V gene. The CDR3 has 12 amino acids. The CDR3 DNA follows: TGCGCCAGCAGTGAGAACAATGAAAAACTGTTTTTT. It codes for CASSENNEKLFF.

The CDR3 reads CASSLGYSGGIQYF. The CDR3 DNA sequence: TGTGCCAGCAGCTTAGGTTATAGCGGGGGCATTCAGTACTTC. The rearrangement links TRBV7-2 to TRBJ2-4, with TRBD2 matching 9 bases. The germline CDR1 and CDR2 sequences are SGHTA and FQGNSA. The CDR3 runs 14 residues. The ends lost 1 base at V and 9 bases at J; junction bases unmatched: 4.

This clone was picked up a small number of times. The V and J genes are TRBV9 and TRBJ2-7, with TRBD1 identical over 9 bases. J was trimmed by 6 bases and V by 10 bases; bases with no gene match: 11. Germline loops: CDR1 SGDLS, CDR2 YYNGEE. The length of the CDR3 is 13 residues. The CDR3 sequence: CASSGTGMGEQYF. CDR3 DNA: TGTGCCTCTAGTGGGACAGGGATGGGCGAGCAGTACTTC.

V and J are TRBV27 and TRBJ2-3; 8 positions agree with TRBD1. CDR1 is MNHEY, CDR2 SMNVEV, per germline (reference sequence). This CDR3 is built from 16 residues. V dropped 5 bases and J dropped 2; count of bases not matched to a gene: 9. CDR3 loop: CASSPPGQGVTDTQYF. The CDR3 nucleotides are TGTGCCAGCAGTCCGCCCGGACAGGGTGTCACAGATACGCAGTATTTT.

The chain employs TRBV13 and TRBJ2-7; 8 nucleotides line up with TRBD1. CDR3 size: 17 residues. V shed 3 bases, J shed 3 bases, and the junction held 13 bases outside the gene matches. From germline, CDR1 is PRHDT and CDR2 FYEKMQ (reference sequence). In DNA, the CDR3 is TGTGCCAGCAGCTTTGGTTCCGAGGGACAGGAGCTCTACGAGCAGTACTTC. It translates to CASSFGSEGQELYEQYF. Drawing the rest from reference TRBV13 and TRBJ2-7, the complete variable domain is AAGVIQSPRHLIKEKRETATLKCYPIPRHDTVYWYQQGPGQDPQFLISFYEKMQSDKGSIPDRFSAQQFSDYHSELNMSSLELGDSALYFCASSFGSEGQELYEQYFGPGTRLTVT.

The chain employs TRBV7-7 and TRBJ1-2; D is perhaps TRBD1 (5 bases). V was shortened by 6 bases and J by 4 bases, with 12 bases between the two germline ends. CDR1 and CDR2 from the germline V gene are SSHAT and FNYEAQ (reference sequence). This CDR3 has 13 amino acids. The CDR3 DNA reads TGTGCCAGCAGTCAAGACAGTAGCTATGGCTACACCTTC. Its protein product is CASSQDSSYGYTF.

This clone was picked up a small number of times. The CDR3 DNA sequence: TGTGCCAGCAGGGATGACAGGGGGCGAGTCACTGAAGCTTTCTTT. Amino acid sequence: CASRDDRGRVTEAFF. The V call is TRBV6-1, the J call TRBJ1-1; 10 nucleotides match TRBD1. The junction had 8 bases not matched to a gene; V was cut back by 6 bases and J by 4 bases. Germline lookup yields CDR1 MNHNS and CDR2 SASEGT. The CDR3 sequence is 15 residues long.

This chain links TRBV6-1 with TRBJ1-2, with D uncertain. Germline V gene lookup returns CDR1 MNHNS and CDR2 SASEGT. The CDR3 loop spans 13 amino acids. Trimming left V 6 bases short and J 7 bases short, with 15 bases between. The CDR3 DNA follows: TGTGCCAGCAGGGACCGGTTCTACAGTGGCTACACCTTC. This translates into CASRDRFYSGYTF.

The table lists this clone with a few counts. The junction departs from germline at one end; a sequencing error may be responsible. The V gene is TRBV7-7, the J gene TRBJ2-5, with TRBD1 as a possible D gene (6 bases). This CDR3 contains 15 residues. From germline, CDR1 is SSHAT and CDR2 FNYEAQ (reference sequence). The chain's CDR3 is CASSPQGIGGETQYF. CDR3 coding DNA: TGTGCTAGCAGCCCTCAGGGGATTGGTGGGGAGACCCAGTACTTC.